This is a list of T cell receptor beta chains from one sample in a study of blood T cell repertoires in COVID-19. The repertoire was sequenced with immunoSEQ multiplex PCR; TCRdb's copy has only in-frame clones and lacks some. Of roughly 350,000 clones in the sample, about 92% were seen once. Sequenced sample: PBMCs or T cells enriched from blood (not recorded which). These receptors all come from a woman aged 30 to 39 who had recovered from COVID-19. CDR3s include the opening cysteine and the closing phenylalanine or tryptophan.

17,TRBJ2-1,TRBV24-1,CATSDFRGQVERNEQFF
13,TRBJ1-2,TRBV18,CASSPGPGLDYTF
15,TRBJ1-1,TRBV18,CASSSGGGGWTEAFF
14,TRBJ2-2,TRBV19,CASTGTANTGELFF
15,TRBJ2-1,TRBV6-5,CASSYSGGLYNEQFF
15,TRBJ1-2,TRBV7-6,CASSPGASAANGYTF
15,TRBJ2-7,TRBV6-5,CASSRGLAVSYEQYF
14,TRBJ1-5,TRBV28,CASSPQGKRQPQHF
16,TRBJ2-1,TRBV27,CASSFLAGDTNNEQFF
13,TRBJ1-2,TRBV28,CAAGGGSLYGYTF
13,TRBJ1-2,TRBV30,CAWSVSVSYGYTF
15,TRBJ2-2,TRBV9,CASSVEQGATGELFF
13,TRBJ2-7,TRBV7-9,CAGSGTGAYEQYF
15,TRBJ1-2,TRBV7-2,CASSPLTGVRYGYTF
14,TRBJ1-1,TRBV7-2,CASGQGPMNTEAFF
11,TRBJ1-1,TRBV4-1,CASSQGGEAFF
18,TRBJ1-1,TRBV7-9,CASSLVSGRAGMNTEAFF
13,TRBJ1-1,TRBV6-2/TRBV6-3,CASSYSSGEEAFF
14,TRBJ1-1,TRBV7-8,CASSTLTGPAEAFF
18,TRBJ2-1,TRBV28,CASSFWLAESGSYNEQFF
13,TRBJ2-1,TRBV7-3,CASSRSGNHEQFF
15,TRBJ1-5,TRBV9,CASSVGRGNNQPQHF
17,TRBJ2-7,TRBV27,CASSLGRGRLAPYEQYF
18,TRBJ2-1,TRBV7-6,CASSLFPPWEGNMNEQFF
12,TRBJ2-7,TRBV7-3,CASSLSGGEQYF
14,TRBJ1-4,TRBV19,CASSRKGRSEKLFF
15,TRBJ1-3,TRBV3-1/TRBV3-2,CASSQDRVTGNTIYF
17,TRBJ2-2,TRBV28,CASSSAGASGGSGELFF
14,TRBJ1-2,TRBV6-6,CASDHGRGDYGYTF
14,TRBJ2-1,TRBV19,CASSISGGAYEQFF
17,TRBJ2-1,TRBV4-3,CASSKGLAGDLYNEQFF
12,TRBJ2-7,TRBV30,CAWSVLSYEQYF
14,TRBJ1-2,TRBV4-2,CASSQDRVNYGYTF
13,TRBJ2-7,TRBV7-9,CASSLDRGGGQYF
16,TRBJ1-5,TRBV11-2,CASSLGQGIYNQPQHF
14,TRBJ1-1,TRBV5-6,CASSFRGQNTEAFF
15,TRBJ1-5,TRBV27,CASSSGRGVDQPQHF